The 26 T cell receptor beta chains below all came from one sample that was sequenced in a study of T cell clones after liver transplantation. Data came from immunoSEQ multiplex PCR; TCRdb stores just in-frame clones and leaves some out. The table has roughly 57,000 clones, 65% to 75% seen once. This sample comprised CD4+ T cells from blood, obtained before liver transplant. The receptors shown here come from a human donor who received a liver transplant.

CDR3 sequence (DNA): TGTGCCAGCAGCTTATGGACAGGGGGCATGGGTGGCAATCAGCCCCAGCATTTT. Encoded protein: CASSLWTGGMGGNQPQHF. The chain carries TRBV11-2 and TRBJ1-5, with TRBD1 identical over 11 bases. V gave up 2 bases and J gave up 2 bases; unmatched junction bases: 8. The CDR3 sequence is 18 residues long. Looked up from germline, CDR1 is SGHAT and CDR2 is FQNNGV.

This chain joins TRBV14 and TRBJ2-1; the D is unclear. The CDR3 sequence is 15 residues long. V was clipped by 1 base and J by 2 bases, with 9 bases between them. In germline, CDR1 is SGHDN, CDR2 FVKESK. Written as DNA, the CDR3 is TGTGCCAGCAGCCAAGGTTCGGCGGCCTACAATGAGCAGTTCTTC. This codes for CASSQGSAAYNEQFF.

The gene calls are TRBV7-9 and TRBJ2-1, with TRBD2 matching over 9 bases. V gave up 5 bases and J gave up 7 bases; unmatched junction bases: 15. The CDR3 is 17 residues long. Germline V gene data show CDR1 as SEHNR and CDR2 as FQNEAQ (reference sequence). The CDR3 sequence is CASSIFRLADSKNEQFF. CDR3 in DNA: TGTGCCAGCAGCATTTTTCGACTAGCGGATTCAAAGAATGAGCAGTTCTTC. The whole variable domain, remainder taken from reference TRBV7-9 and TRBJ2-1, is DTGVSQNPRHKITKRGQNVTFRCDPISEHNRLYWYRQTLGQGPEFLTYFQNEAQLEKSRLLSDRFSAERPKGSFSTLEIQRTEQGDSAMYLCASSIFRLADSKNEQFFGPGTRLTVL.

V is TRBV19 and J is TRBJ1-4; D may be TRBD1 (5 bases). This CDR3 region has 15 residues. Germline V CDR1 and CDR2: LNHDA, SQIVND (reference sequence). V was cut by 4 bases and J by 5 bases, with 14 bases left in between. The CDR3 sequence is CASSTRQNTNEKLFF. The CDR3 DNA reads TGTGCCAGTAGTACCCGACAGAACACCAATGAAAAACTGTTTTTT.

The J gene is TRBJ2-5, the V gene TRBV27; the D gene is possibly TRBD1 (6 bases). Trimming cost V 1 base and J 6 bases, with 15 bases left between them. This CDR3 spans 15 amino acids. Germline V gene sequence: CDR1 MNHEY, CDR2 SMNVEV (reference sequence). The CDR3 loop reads CASSLWARGEQTQYF. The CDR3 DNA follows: TGTGCCAGCAGTTTATGGGCCAGGGGAGAACAGACCCAGTACTTC.

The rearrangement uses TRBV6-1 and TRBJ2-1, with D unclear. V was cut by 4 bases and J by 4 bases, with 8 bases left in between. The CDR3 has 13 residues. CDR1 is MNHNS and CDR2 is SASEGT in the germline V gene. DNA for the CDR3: TGTGCCAGCAGTGCTTATACTTACAATGAGCAGTTCTTC. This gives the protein CASSAYTYNEQFF.

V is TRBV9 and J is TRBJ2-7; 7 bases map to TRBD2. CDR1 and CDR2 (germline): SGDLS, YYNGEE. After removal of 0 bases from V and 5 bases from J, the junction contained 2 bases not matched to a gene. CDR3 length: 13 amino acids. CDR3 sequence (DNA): TGTGCCAGCAGCGTAGGTGGACTAGACGAGCAGTACTTC. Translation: CASSVGGLDEQYF.

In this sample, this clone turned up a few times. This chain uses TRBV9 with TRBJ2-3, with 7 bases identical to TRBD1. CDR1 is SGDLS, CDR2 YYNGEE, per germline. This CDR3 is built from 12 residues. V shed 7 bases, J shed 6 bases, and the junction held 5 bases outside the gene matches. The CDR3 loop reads CASRGQVDTQYF. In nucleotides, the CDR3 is TGTGCCAGCCGCGGACAGGTTGATACGCAGTATTTT. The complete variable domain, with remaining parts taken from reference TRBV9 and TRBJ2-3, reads DSGVTQTPKHLITATGQRVTLRCSPRSGDLSVYWYQQSLDQGLQFLIQYYNGEERAKGNILERFSAQQFPDLHSELNLSSLELGDSALYFCASRGQVDTQYFGPGTRLTVL.

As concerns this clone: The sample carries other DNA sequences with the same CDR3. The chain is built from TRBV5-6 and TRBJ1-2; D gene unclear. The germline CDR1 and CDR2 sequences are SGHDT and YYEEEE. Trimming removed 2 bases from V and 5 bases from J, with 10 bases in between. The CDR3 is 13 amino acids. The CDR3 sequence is CASSFMADYGYTF. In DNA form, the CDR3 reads TGTGCCAGCAGCTTCATGGCGGATTATGGCTACACCTTC.

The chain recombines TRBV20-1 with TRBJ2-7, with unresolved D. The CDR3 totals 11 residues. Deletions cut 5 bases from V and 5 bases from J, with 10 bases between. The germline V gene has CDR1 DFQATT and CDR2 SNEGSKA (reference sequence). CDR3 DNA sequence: TGCAGTGCTGCCTATCGGGACGAGCAGTACTTC. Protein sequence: CSAAYRDEQYF.

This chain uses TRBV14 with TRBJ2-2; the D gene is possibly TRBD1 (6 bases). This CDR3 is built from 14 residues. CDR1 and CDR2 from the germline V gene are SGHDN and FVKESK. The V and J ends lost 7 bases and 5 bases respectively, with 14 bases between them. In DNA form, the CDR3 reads TGTGCCAGCACCACTCGAACAGGGACCGGGGAGCTGTTTTTT. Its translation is CASTTRTGTGELFF.

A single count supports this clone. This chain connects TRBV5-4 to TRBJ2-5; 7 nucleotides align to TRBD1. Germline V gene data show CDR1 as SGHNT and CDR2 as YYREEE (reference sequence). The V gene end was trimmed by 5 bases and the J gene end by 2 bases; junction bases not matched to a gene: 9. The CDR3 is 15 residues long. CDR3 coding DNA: TGTGCCAGCAGTCTGACAGGGATTCGTCAAGAGACCCAGTACTTC. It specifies CASSLTGIRQETQYF.

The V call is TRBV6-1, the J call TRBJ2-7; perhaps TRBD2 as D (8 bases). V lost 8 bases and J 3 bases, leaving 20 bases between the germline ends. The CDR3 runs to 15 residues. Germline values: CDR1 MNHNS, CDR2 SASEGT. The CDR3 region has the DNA TGTGCCAGCGTCCGGGAGGGGGCAGGGGGCTACGAGCAGTACTTC. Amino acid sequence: CASVREGAGGYEQYF.

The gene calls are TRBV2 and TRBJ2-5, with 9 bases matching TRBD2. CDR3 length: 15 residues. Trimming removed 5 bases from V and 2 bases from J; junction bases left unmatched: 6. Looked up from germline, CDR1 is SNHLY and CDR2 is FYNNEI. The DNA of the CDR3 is TGTGCCAGCAGTAGGGCTAGCGGGATACAAGAGACCCAGTACTTC. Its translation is CASSRASGIQETQYF. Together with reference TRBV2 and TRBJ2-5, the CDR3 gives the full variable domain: EPEVTQTPSHQVTQMGQEVILRCVPISNHLYFYWYRQILGQKVEFLVSFYNNEISEKSEIFDDQFSVERPDGSNFTLKIRSTKLEDSAMYFCASSRASGIQETQYFGPGTRLLVL.

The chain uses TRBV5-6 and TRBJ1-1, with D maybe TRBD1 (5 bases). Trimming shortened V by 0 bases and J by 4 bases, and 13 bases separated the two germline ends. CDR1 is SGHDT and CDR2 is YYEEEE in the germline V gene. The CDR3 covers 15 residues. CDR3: CASSLEMGQSTEAFF. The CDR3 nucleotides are TGTGCCAGCAGCTTGGAAATGGGGCAATCCACTGAAGCTTTCTTT. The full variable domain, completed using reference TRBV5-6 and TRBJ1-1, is DAGVTQSPTHLIKTRGQQVTLRCSPKSGHDTVSWYQQALGQGPQFIFQYYEEEERQRGNFPDRFSGHQFPNYSSELNVNALLLGDSALYLCASSLEMGQSTEAFFGQGTRLTVV.

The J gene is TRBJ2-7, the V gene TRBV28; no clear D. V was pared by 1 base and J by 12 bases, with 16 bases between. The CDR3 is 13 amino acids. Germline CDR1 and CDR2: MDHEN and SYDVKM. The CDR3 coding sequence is TGTGCCAGCAGTTTATTCACCGACTCTCCGGCGTACTTC. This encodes CASSLFTDSPAYF.

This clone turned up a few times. The CDR3 DNA reads as TGTGCCAGCAGCGTAGGGGAGGGGTACACCGGGGAGCTGTTTTTT. Translated, it gives CASSVGEGYTGELFF. The chain combines TRBV9 with TRBJ2-2; 7 bases fit TRBD2. CDR1 is SGDLS, CDR2 YYNGEE, per germline. The J segment lost 3 bases and the V segment lost 0 bases, leaving 2 bases of the junction unmatched. The CDR3 length is 15 residues.

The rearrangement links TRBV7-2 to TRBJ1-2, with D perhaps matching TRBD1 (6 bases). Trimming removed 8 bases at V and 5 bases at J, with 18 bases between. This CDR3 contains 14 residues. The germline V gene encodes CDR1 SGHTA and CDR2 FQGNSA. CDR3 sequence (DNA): TGTGCCAGCGCCCTAGGGGAGGGGGGTTATGGCTACACCTTC. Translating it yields CASALGEGGYGYTF.

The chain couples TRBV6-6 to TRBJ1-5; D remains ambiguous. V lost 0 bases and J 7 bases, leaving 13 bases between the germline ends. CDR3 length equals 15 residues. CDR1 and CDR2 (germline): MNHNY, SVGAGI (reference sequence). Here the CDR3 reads CASSYSIRGGQPQHF. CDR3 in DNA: TGTGCCAGCAGTTACTCGATTCGGGGAGGGCAGCCCCAGCATTTT.

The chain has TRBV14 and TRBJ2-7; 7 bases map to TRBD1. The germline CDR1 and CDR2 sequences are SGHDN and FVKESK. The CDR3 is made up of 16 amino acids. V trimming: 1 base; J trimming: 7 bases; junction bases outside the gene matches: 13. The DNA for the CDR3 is TGTGCCAGCAGCCAAGCTTTGGGACAGATTGGGGGAGAGCAGTACTTC. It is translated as CASSQALGQIGGEQYF.

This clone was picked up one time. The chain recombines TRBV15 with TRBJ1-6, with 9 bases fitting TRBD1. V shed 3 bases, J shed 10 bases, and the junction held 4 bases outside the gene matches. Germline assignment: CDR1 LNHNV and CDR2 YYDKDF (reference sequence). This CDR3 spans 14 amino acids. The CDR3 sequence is CATSRDRGLSPLHF. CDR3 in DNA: TGTGCCACCAGCAGGGACAGGGGACTCTCACCCCTCCACTTT.

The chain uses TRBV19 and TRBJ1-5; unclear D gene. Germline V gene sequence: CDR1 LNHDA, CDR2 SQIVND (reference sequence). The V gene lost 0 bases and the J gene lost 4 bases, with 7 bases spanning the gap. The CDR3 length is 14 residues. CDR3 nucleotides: TGTGCCAGTAGTATAGATCAAGCTAATCAGCCCCAGCATTTT. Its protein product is CASSIDQANQPQHF.

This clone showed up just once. This chain's CDR3 is CASSPGQGGGYTF. CDR3 in DNA: TGTGCCAGCTCACCGGGGCAGGGTGGTGGCTACACCTTC. The V gene is TRBV18, the J gene TRBJ1-2; D might be TRBD1 (5 bases). V was shortened by 3 bases and J by 7 bases, with 12 bases between the two germline ends. The CDR3 contains 13 residues. The germline gives CDR1 KGHSH, CDR2 LQKENI.

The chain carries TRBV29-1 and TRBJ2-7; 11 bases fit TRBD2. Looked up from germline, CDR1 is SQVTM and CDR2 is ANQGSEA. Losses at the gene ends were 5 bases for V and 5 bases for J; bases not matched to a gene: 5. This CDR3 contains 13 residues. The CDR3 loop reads CSVTSGGSHEQYF. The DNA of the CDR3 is TGCAGCGTTACTAGCGGGGGATCTCACGAGCAGTACTTC.

The CDR3 DNA follows: TGCAGTGCTATTACAGGAGAGACCCAGTACTTC. Residues: CSAITGETQYF. J is TRBJ2-5 and V is TRBV20-1; possible D gene TRBD1, 5 bases. This CDR3 has 11 amino acids. CDR1 and CDR2 (germline): DFQATT, SNEGSKA (reference sequence). Between the trimmed V and J ends, which lost 4 bases and 4 bases, there was a span of 7 bases.

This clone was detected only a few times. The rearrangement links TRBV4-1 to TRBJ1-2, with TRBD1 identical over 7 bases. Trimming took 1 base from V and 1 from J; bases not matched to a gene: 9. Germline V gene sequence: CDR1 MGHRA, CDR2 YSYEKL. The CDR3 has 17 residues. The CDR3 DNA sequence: TGCGCCAGCAGCCAAGGTCGCATCGGGACAGATAACTATGGCTACACCTTC. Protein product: CASSQGRIGTDNYGYTF.